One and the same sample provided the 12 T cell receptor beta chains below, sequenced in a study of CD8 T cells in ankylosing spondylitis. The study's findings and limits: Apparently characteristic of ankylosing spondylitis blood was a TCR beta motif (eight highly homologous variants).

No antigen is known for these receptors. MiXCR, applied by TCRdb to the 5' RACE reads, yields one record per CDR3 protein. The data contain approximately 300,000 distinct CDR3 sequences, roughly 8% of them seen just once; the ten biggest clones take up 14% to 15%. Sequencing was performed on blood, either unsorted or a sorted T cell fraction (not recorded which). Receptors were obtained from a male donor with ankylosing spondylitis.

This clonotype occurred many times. Here the CDR3 DNA reads TGTGCCAGCTCACTTTTAGCGGACTACAATGAGCAGTTCTTC. Protein: CASSLLADYNEQFF. This sequence joins TRBV18 and TRBJ2-1; possible D gene TRBD2, 6 bases. The CDR3 length is 14 residues. CDR1 is KGHSH and CDR2 is LQKENI in the germline V gene. V was cut by 4 bases and J by 3 bases, with 10 bases left in between.

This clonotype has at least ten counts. CDR3 in DNA: TGTGCCAGCAGTTTTGCGTACCAAGGGGAGCAGTACTTC. This translates into CASSFAYQGEQYF. The rearrangement joins TRBV27 to TRBJ2-7; D is unclear. The CDR3 spans 13 residues. Trimming stripped 3 bases from V and 7 bases from J, with 13 bases between. CDR1 is MNHEY, CDR2 SMNVEV, per germline (reference sequence).

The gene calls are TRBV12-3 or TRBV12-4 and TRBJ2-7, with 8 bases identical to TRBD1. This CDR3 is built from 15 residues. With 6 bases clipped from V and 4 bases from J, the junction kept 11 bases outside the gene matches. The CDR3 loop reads CASSPSWDRNYEQYF. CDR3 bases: TGTGCCAGCAGCCCTAGCTGGGACAGGAATTACGAGCAGTACTTC.

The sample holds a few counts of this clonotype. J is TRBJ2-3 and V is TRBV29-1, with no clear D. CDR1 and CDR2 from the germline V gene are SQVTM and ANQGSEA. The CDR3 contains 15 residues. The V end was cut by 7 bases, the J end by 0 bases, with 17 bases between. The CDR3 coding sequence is TGCAGCGCCCGCCCGAGAGGATGGAGCACAGATACGCAGTATTTT. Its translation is CSARPRGWSTDTQYF.

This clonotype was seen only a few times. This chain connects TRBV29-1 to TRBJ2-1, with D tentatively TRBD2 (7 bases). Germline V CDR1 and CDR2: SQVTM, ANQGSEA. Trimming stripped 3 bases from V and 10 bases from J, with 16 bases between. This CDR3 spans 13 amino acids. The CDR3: CSVDRLGGAEQFF. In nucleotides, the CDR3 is TGCAGCGTTGACCGACTGGGGGGGGCCGAGCAGTTCTTC.

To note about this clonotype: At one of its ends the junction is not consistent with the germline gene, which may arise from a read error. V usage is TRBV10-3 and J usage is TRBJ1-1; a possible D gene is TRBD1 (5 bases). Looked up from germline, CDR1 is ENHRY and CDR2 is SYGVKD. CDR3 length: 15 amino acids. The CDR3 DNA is TGTGCCATCAGTGAACACGGTGGGGGGTTCGCTGAAGCTTCCTTT. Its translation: CAISEHGGGFAEASF.

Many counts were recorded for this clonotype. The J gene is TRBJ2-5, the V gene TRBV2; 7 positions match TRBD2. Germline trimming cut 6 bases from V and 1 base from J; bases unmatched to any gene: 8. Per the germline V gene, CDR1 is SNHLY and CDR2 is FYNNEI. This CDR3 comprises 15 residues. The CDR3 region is CASRESSGVQETQYF. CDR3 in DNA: TGTGCCAGCAGGGAGTCCAGCGGGGTCCAAGAGACCCAGTACTTC.

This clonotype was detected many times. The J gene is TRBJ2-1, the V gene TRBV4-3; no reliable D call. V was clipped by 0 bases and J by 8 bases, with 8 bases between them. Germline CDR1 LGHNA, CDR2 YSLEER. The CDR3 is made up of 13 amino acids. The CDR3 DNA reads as TGCGCCAGCAGCCAAGAGAGGCGCGATGAGCAGTTCTTC. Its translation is CASSQERRDEQFF.

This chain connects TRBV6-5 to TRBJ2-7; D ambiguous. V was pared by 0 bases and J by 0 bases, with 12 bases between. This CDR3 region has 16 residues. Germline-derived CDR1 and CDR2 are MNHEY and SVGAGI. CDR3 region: CASSYSSAASSYEQYF. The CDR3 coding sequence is TGTGCCAGCAGTTACTCGAGCGCGGCCAGCTCCTACGAGCAGTACTTC.

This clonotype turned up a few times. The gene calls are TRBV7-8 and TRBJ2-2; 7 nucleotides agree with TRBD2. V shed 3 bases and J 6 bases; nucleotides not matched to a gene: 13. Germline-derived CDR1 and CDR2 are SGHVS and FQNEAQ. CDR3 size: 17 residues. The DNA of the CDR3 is TGTGCCAGCAGCTTTTACGTCTCAGCGGGAAAGGCCGGGGAGCTGTTTTTT. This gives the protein CASSFYVSAGKAGELFF.

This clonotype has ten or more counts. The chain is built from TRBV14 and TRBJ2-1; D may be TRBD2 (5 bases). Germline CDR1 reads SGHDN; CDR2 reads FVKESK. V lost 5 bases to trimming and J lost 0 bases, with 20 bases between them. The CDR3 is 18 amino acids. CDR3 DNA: TGTGCCAGCAGCTTCGCGGACTTTTCTGCCCCCTCCTACAATGAGCAGTTCTTC. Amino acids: CASSFADFSAPSYNEQFF.

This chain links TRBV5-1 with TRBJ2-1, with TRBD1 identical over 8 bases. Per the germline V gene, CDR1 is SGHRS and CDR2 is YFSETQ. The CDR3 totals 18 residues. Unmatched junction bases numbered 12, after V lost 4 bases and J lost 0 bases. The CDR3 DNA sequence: TGCGCCAGCAGCGGCCGCTCGACAGGGGATAGCTCCTACAATGAGCAGTTCTTC. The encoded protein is CASSGRSTGDSSYNEQFF.